This TCR beta chain was recorded in a study of a mutant IDH1 vaccine in newly diagnosed glioma. V lost 1 base and J lost 6, with 13 bases in between. Germline CDR1 and CDR2: SGHVS and FQNEAQ. The CDR3 is 14 residues long. Profiled with immunoSEQ multiplex PCR; TCRdb holds only in-frame clones, not every one. The profile shows 110,000 or so clones, 85% to 90% of them singletons. About this clone itself: Antigen: not known.

Documented time point: week 11, during vaccination. In every dose of vaccine, 300 ug of mutant IDH1 20-mer peptide was given alongside topical imiquimod. The receptor was isolated from a woman aged 45 to 65 with glioma. The V gene is TRBV7-8, the J gene TRBJ2-7; perhaps TRBD2 as D (6 bases). This material consisted of PBMCs, taken from a glioma patient whose treatment included an IDH1 peptide vaccine. CDR3 amino acids: CASSLGTGAGEQYF. CDR3 bases: TGTGCCAGCAGCTTAGGAACGGGAGCGGGCGAGCAGTACTTC.